The 20 T cell receptor beta chains presented below share a single source sample, sequenced in a study of shared clonotypes between healthy human individuals. Produced via immunoSEQ multiplex PCR; TCRdb's table is partial and in-frame only. The sample yields approximately 2.5 million clones, 80% to 95% seen once. Sequencing was carried out using naive CD4+ T cells from PBMCs. Subset defined: CD45RA+ positively selected. These receptors were collected from a man younger than 30 in good health. Some clones in this sample may be carry-over from other donors' samples.

This rearrangement joins TRBV7-9 to TRBJ2-5; 8 bases align to TRBD2. The CDR3 has 16 amino acids. The germline gives CDR1 SEHNR, CDR2 FQNEAQ (reference sequence). With V trimmed by 2 bases and J by 0 bases, 5 bases remained unmatched. In nucleotides, the CDR3 is TGTGCCAGCAGCTTAAGGGCTAGCGGGTACCAAGAGACCCAGTACTTC. This gives the protein CASSLRASGYQETQYF.

The chain links TRBV7-3 to TRBJ2-1, with 12 bases matching TRBD2. Looked up from germline, CDR1 is SGHTA and CDR2 is FQGTGA. Unmatched junction bases numbered 4, after V lost 6 bases and J lost 7 bases. This CDR3 comprises 14 residues. CDR3 sequence reads: CASRTGTSGNEQFF. The CDR3 nucleotides are TGTGCCAGCAGAACCGGGACTAGCGGGAATGAGCAGTTCTTC. Filled out from reference TRBV7-3 and TRBJ2-1, the complete variable domain reads GAGVSQTPSNKVTEKGKYVELRCDPISGHTALYWYRQSLGQGPEFLIYFQGTGAADDSGLPNDRFFAVRPEGSVSTLKIQRTERGDSAVYLCASRTGTSGNEQFFGPGTRLTVL.

This chain links TRBV7-9 with TRBJ1-6; 10 nucleotides match TRBD1. After removal of 5 bases from V and 7 bases from J, the junction contained 5 bases not matched to a gene. Germline values: CDR1 SEHNR, CDR2 FQNEAQ (reference sequence). This CDR3 is built from 15 residues. The CDR3 bases are TGTGCCAGCAGCAAAAGACAGGGGGCGAATTCACCCCTCCACTTT. Protein: CASSKRQGANSPLHF.

The V call is TRBV28, the J call TRBJ2-7, with 8 positions matching TRBD1. Germline V gene lookup returns CDR1 MDHEN and CDR2 SYDVKM. Germline trimming cut 6 bases from V and 2 bases from J; bases unmatched to any gene: 6. CDR3 length equals 14 residues. The CDR3 region is CASSRGRLAYEQYF. Here the CDR3 DNA reads TGTGCCAGCAGCAGGGGGCGGCTCGCCTACGAGCAGTACTTC.

The CDR3 loop reads CASSAVSFRGTQYF. The CDR3 coding sequence is TGTGCCAGCAGTGCGGTGTCTTTCAGGGGGACCCAGTACTTC. The chain recombines TRBV2 with TRBJ2-5; a possible D gene is TRBD1 (6 bases). This CDR3 region has 14 residues. Germline CDR1 and CDR2: SNHLY and FYNNEI. V lost 4 bases, J lost 7 bases, and 16 bases lay in between.

This clone has just one count. Other DNA sequences from this sample encode an identical CDR3 as well. The chain has TRBV5-6 and TRBJ1-3; 7 positions match TRBD1. V shed 0 bases, J shed 0 bases, and the junction held 0 bases outside the gene matches. The CDR3 covers 15 residues. CDR1 SGHDT and CDR2 YYEEEE come from the germline V gene. The CDR3 DNA follows: TGTGCCAGCAGCTTGGCAGGGGGCTCTGGAAACACCATATATTTT. As protein: CASSLAGGSGNTIYF.

The rearrangement links TRBV7-2 to TRBJ1-2; D may be TRBD1 (6 bases). Trimming removed 5 bases from V and 4 bases from J, with 14 bases in between. CDR1 is SGHTA and CDR2 is FQGNSA in the germline V gene. There are 14 residues in the CDR3. The CDR3 loop reads CASSAPGQSYGYTF. As DNA, the CDR3 is TGTGCCAGCAGCGCCCCGGGACAAAGCTATGGCTACACCTTC. The full variable domain, its missing parts supplied by reference TRBV7-2 and TRBJ1-2, is GAGVSQSPSNKVTEKGKDVELRCDPISGHTALYWYRQSLGQGLEFLIYFQGNSAPDKSGLPSDRFSAERTGGSVSTLTIQRTQQEDSAVYLCASSAPGQSYGYTFGSGTRLTVV.

CDR3 bases: TGTGCCAGCAGCTCTAGCGGGAGTTGGGGGGAGACCCAGTACTTC. Protein: CASSSSGSWGETQYF. V is TRBV9 and J is TRBJ2-5, with 10 bases lining up with TRBD2. Germline CDR1 and CDR2: SGDLS and YYNGEE. This CDR3 contains 15 residues. V trimming: 4 bases; J trimming: 5 bases; junction bases outside the gene matches: 8.

This chain uses TRBV27 with TRBJ1-2; 7 bases fit TRBD1. Germline CDR1 is MNHEY and CDR2 is SMNVEV (reference sequence). Germline trimming cut 6 bases from V and 5 bases from J; bases unmatched to any gene: 9. The CDR3 consists of 14 residues. CDR3 protein: CASRYLQGLYGYTF. Here the CDR3 DNA reads TGTGCCAGCAGATACCTACAGGGGTTGTATGGCTACACCTTC.

The J gene is TRBJ2-2, the V gene TRBV2; D remains unclear. Deletions cut 3 bases from V and 6 bases from J, with 11 bases between. The CDR3 covers 14 residues. Per germline, CDR1 SNHLY and CDR2 FYNNEI. As DNA, the CDR3 is TGTGCCAGCAGTGATTCAGTACGATCCGGGGAGCTGTTTTTT. This sequence encodes CASSDSVRSGELFF.

The chain recombines TRBV11-1 with TRBJ2-5; D ambiguous. Trimming took 5 bases from V and 5 from J, leaving 15 bases between them. CDR3 length: 14 residues. Germline V gene sequence: CDR1 SGHAT, CDR2 FQDESV (reference sequence). The CDR3 protein is CASSPLERGETQYF. DNA for the CDR3: TGTGCCAGCAGCCCTCTTGAGCGCGGTGAGACCCAGTACTTC. Full variable domain (rest looked up from reference TRBV11-1 and TRBJ2-5): EAEVAQSPRYKITEKSQAVAFWCDPISGHATLYWYRQILGQGPELLVQFQDESVVDDSQLPKDRFSAERLKGVDSTLKIQPAELGDSAMYLCASSPLERGETQYFGPGTRLLVL.

This chain uses TRBV30 with TRBJ2-7, with D perhaps matching TRBD2 (6 bases). CDR3 length: 12 residues. Trimming stripped 4 bases from V and 4 bases from J, with 11 bases between. Germline CDR1 and CDR2: GTSNPN and SVGIG (reference sequence). CDR3 loop: CAWKGGNYEQYF. The CDR3 DNA is TGTGCCTGGAAGGGCGGGAATTACGAGCAGTACTTC.

Regarding this clone: At one boundary the junction diverges from the germline segment, which might be a read error. The chain couples TRBV28 to TRBJ2-7; possible D gene TRBD1, 6 bases. The CDR3 is made up of 15 amino acids. Germline assignment: CDR1 MDHEN and CDR2 SYDVKM. The CDR3 region has the DNA TGTGCCAGCAGTTTGGCTTCCACAGGGTCCTCCGAGCAGTACTTC. This encodes CASSLASTGSSEQYF.

Here the CDR3 reads CAWSRLGLGEKLFF. The CDR3 bases are TGTGCCTGGAGTCGATTGGGGCTAGGTGAAAAACTGTTTTTT. The chain employs TRBV30 and TRBJ1-4; D is possibly TRBD1 (5 bases). V was trimmed by 2 bases and J by 7 bases, leaving 14 bases between them. From germline, CDR1 is GTSNPN and CDR2 SVGIG (reference sequence). The CDR3 runs 14 residues.

V and J are TRBV6-1 and TRBJ1-1; D possibly corresponds to TRBD1 (5 bases). Germline V gene data show CDR1 as MNHNS and CDR2 as SASEGT. This CDR3 is built from 14 residues. Trimming shortened V by 7 bases and J by 0 bases, and 12 bases separated the two germline ends. CDR3 region: CASKGGDLNTEAFF. The CDR3 DNA is TGTGCCAGCAAAGGAGGGGACCTGAACACTGAAGCTTTCTTT.

The V and J genes are TRBV4-3 and TRBJ1-4; TRBD1 is a possible D gene (5 bases). Germline V gene data show CDR1 as LGHNA and CDR2 as YSLEER. This CDR3 spans 17 amino acids. Trimming pared 1 base from V and 8 bases from J, leaving 20 bases between. CDR3 sequence: CASSQAPAAGFGEKLFF. The CDR3 region has the DNA TGCGCCAGCAGCCAAGCCCCCGCGGCAGGGTTTGGCGAAAAACTGTTTTTT.

The chain joins TRBV28 to TRBJ2-7; a possible D gene is TRBD1 (5 bases). The CDR3 totals 12 residues. V lost 3 bases to trimming and J lost 5 bases, with 8 bases between them. CDR1 and CDR2 from the germline V gene are MDHEN and SYDVKM. CDR3 sequence reads: CASSLGLHEQYF. The CDR3 nucleotides are TGTGCCAGCAGTTTGGGGCTCCACGAGCAGTACTTC.

This clone appeared once. The chain has TRBV5-1 and TRBJ2-2; D is possibly TRBD2 (6 bases). V gave up 1 base and J gave up 2 bases, with 12 bases separating them. The germline gives CDR1 SGHRS, CDR2 YFSETQ. The CDR3 extends over 16 amino acids. CDR3 DNA: TGCGCCAGCAGCTTGCAAGTGGGGGGTAACACCGGGGAGCTGTTTTTT. Translating it yields CASSLQVGGNTGELFF.

The gene calls are TRBV28 and TRBJ1-5; possible D gene TRBD1, 5 bases. CDR3 size: 14 residues. The germline V gene encodes CDR1 MDHEN and CDR2 SYDVKM. Trimming stripped 11 bases from V and 11 bases from J, with 25 bases between. The CDR3 region is CAVGTLVMNSAQHF. The CDR3, as DNA: TGTGCCGTGGGGACGCTGGTCATGAATTCAGCCCAGCATTTT.

This chain uses TRBV5-1 with TRBJ2-7; 7 bases agree with TRBD1. Germline trimming cut 0 bases from V and 0 bases from J; bases unmatched to any gene: 3. Looked up from germline, CDR1 is SGHRS and CDR2 is YFSETQ. The length of the CDR3 is 15 residues. The CDR3 is CASSLAGQLSYEQYF. The CDR3, as DNA: TGCGCCAGCAGCTTGGCGGGACAGCTCTCCTACGAGCAGTACTTC.